Listed below are T cell receptor beta chains from one sample, sequenced in a study of Graves' ophthalmopathy and Graves' hyperthyroidism. TCRdb recomputed calls from the multiplex PCR reads with MiXCR, one row per CDR3 protein. The sample has 350,000 to 400,000 distinct CDR3 sequences, 15% seen once. Sequenced: peripheral blood. The receptors stem from a woman aged 18-29 years with stable Graves' hyperthyroidism. Each CDR3 is given with its conserved first and last residue. Each record gives: D gene, V gene, clone size, J gene, CDR3 DNA, CDR3 protein. The D gene is left open where the match is weak. Size values are once, few and many counts, or a class for expanded clones, and some rows have none.

D: .
V: TRBV5-1
size: many
J: TRBJ2-7
DNA: TGCGCCAGCAGCTTGATTTTTCAGGGCTACTACGAGCAGTACTTC
CDR3: CASSLIFQGYYEQYF

D: .
V: TRBV6-5
size: .
J: TRBJ2-2
DNA: TGTGCCAGCAGTTACTCCTGGGGCGGGGAGCTGTTTTTT
CDR3: CASSYSWGGELFF

D: .
V: TRBV7-9
size: .
J: TRBJ1-1
DNA: TGTGCCAGCAGCTACGACCGGGCACGGACTGAAGCTTTCTTT
CDR3: CASSYDRARTEAFF

D: .
V: TRBV7-2
size: many
J: TRBJ2-7
DNA: TGTGCCAGCAGCTTAGCGGGGTCAGGGCTCCCGGGGGAGCAGTACTTC
CDR3: CASSLAGSGLPGEQYF

D: .
V: TRBV29-1
size: few
J: TRBJ2-4
DNA: TGCAGCGTTGAAGGGGGCGGGCTCATTAAGTACTTC
CDR3: CSVEGGGLIKYF

D: .
V: TRBV4-1
size: many
J: TRBJ1-5
DNA: TGCGCCAGCAGCCAAGCCTGGGCCAGGGCCGTAAATCAGCCCCAGCATTTT
CDR3: CASSQAWARAVNQPQHF

D: .
V: TRBV29-1
size: many
J: TRBJ1-2
DNA: TGCAGCGTTGACAAGGATTTCTTTGGCTACACCTTC
CDR3: CSVDKDFFGYTF

D: .
V: TRBV11-2
size: many
J: TRBJ1-2
DNA: TGTGCCAGCAGCCAGGGACGCACGGATCGTAGCTATGGCTACACCTTC
CDR3: CASSQGRTDRSYGYTF

D: .
V: TRBV20-1
size: .
J: TRBJ2-7
DNA: TGCAGTGCTAGAGATTTGTCCGGGAACGAGCAGTACTTC
CDR3: CSARDLSGNEQYF

D: .
V: TRBV4-1
size: .
J: TRBJ1-5
DNA: TGCGCCAGCAGCCCTGGACAGAGTAGCAATCAGCCCCAGCATTTT
CDR3: CASSPGQSSNQPQHF

D: .
V: TRBV6-2/TRBV6-3
size: .
J: TRBJ2-3
DNA: TGTGCCAGCAGTCTCATTTTGGATACGCAGTATTTT
CDR3: CASSLILDTQYF

D: .
V: TRBV6-1
size: many
J: TRBJ2-7
DNA: TGTGCCAGCGCACAGGTCTACGAGCAGTACTTC
CDR3: CASAQVYEQYF

D: TRBD1
V: TRBV2
size: many
J: TRBJ2-5
DNA: TGTGCCAGCGGAATGGGACAGGGGCTGGGTGAGACCCAGTACTTC
CDR3: CASGMGQGLGETQYF

D: .
V: TRBV5-1
size: many
J: TRBJ1-1
DNA: TGCGCCAGCAGCTTGGTTGGACACACGAACACTGAAGCTTTCTTT
CDR3: CASSLVGHTNTEAFF

D: .
V: TRBV11-1
size: many
J: TRBJ2-2
DNA: TGTGCCAGCAGCTCGTCCAGTAGAGTGAACACCGGGGAGCTGTTTTTT
CDR3: CASSSSSRVNTGELFF

D: TRBD2
V: TRBV7-2
size: medium-sized
J: TRBJ2-5
DNA: TGTGCCAGCAGTTTAGGCCTAGCGGGGGAAGAGACCCAGTACTTC
CDR3: CASSLGLAGEETQYF

D: .
V: TRBV5-1
size: .
J: TRBJ1-1
DNA: TGCGCCAGCAGCTGGGGGTCGGAGATTAACACTGAAGCTTTCTTT
CDR3: CASSWGSEINTEAFF

D: .
V: TRBV10-3
size: many
J: TRBJ1-5
DNA: TGTGCCATCAGTGCCTCAGAGGGGTACAATCAGCCCCAGCATTTT
CDR3: CAISASEGYNQPQHF

D: .
V: TRBV5-1
size: many
J: TRBJ2-7
DNA: TGCGCCAGCAGGCCCGGGACGGAGTTCTCCTACGAGCAGTACTTC
CDR3: CASRPGTEFSYEQYF

D: .
V: TRBV2
size: many
J: TRBJ2-7
DNA: TGTGCCAGCATTGTAGGCTTCGAGCAGTACTTC
CDR3: CASIVGFEQYF

D: TRBD1
V: TRBV6-2/TRBV6-3
size: few
J: TRBJ1-2
DNA: TGTGCCAGCAGTCCCCCGGCAGGGGGCTATGGCTACACCTTC
CDR3: CASSPPAGGYGYTF

D: .
V: TRBV10-3
size: many
J: TRBJ1-6
DNA: TGTGCCTCATGGGACAACGATTCACCCCTCCACTTT
CDR3: CASWDNDSPLHF

D: TRBD1
V: TRBV6-2/TRBV6-3
size: many
J: TRBJ1-5
DNA: TGTGCCAGCACGGACAGGGCGAATCAGCCCCAGCATTTT
CDR3: CASTDRANQPQHF

D: .
V: TRBV15
size: many
J: TRBJ2-7
DNA: TGTGCCACCAGCAGAGAAGTCGGGGCGGTCTACGAGCAGTACTTC
CDR3: CATSREVGAVYEQYF

D: .
V: TRBV19
size: many
J: TRBJ2-7
DNA: TGTGCCAGTACCTACTCGGGACGCGGCTCCTACGAGCAGTACTTC
CDR3: CASTYSGRGSYEQYF

D: .
V: TRBV12-3/TRBV12-4
size: many
J: TRBJ2-7
DNA: TGTGCCAGCAGTTTCCTAGGGGGCTACGAGCAGTACTTC
CDR3: CASSFLGGYEQYF

D: TRBD1
V: TRBV20-1
size: .
J: TRBJ1-2
DNA: TGCAGTGCCCTCCCCCCTTTAACAGGGGGCAGTGGCTACACCTTC
CDR3: CSALPPLTGGSGYTF

D: .
V: TRBV19
size: .
J: TRBJ2-2
DNA: TGTGCCAGTAGTATACAAATCAACACCGGGGAGCTGTGTTTT
CDR3: CASSIQINTGELCF

D: TRBD1
V: TRBV11-2
size: many
J: TRBJ1-6
DNA: TGTGCCAGCAGCTGGGACAGGGGAAGAAATTCACCCCTCCACTTT
CDR3: CASSWDRGRNSPLHF

D: .
V: TRBV7-8
size: .
J: TRBJ1-1
DNA: TGTGCCAGCAGCCGCCTAGACACTGAAGCTTTCTTT
CDR3: CASSRLDTEAFF

D: .
V: TRBV6-1
size: many
J: TRBJ2-2
DNA: TGTGCCAGCACCGAGGGGGGAGTAGGCGGGGAGCTGTTTTTT
CDR3: CASTEGGVGGELFF

D: .
V: TRBV12-3/TRBV12-4
size: many
J: TRBJ1-2
DNA: TGTGCCAGCAGTTTGTTGTCAGACTATGGCTACACCTTC
CDR3: CASSLLSDYGYTF

D: .
V: TRBV13
size: many
J: TRBJ2-7
DNA: TGTGCCAGCAGCACCCGCCGCGTTCGAGGGAAAGGTTCCTACGAGCAGTACTTC
CDR3: CASSTRRVRGKGSYEQYF

D: .
V: TRBV2
size: .
J: TRBJ2-7
DNA: TGTGCCAGCATCCCAGACGTGGGAGACGCCTACGAGCAGTACTTC
CDR3: CASIPDVGDAYEQYF

D: TRBD1
V: TRBV7-2
size: many
J: TRBJ1-1
DNA: TGTGCCAGCAGCTTAGCGAGGCACAGGGGGACTGAAGCTTTCTTT
CDR3: CASSLARHRGTEAFF

D: TRBD1
V: TRBV2
size: many
J: TRBJ2-7
DNA: TGTGCCAGCAGGGACAGGGGAACCTACGAGCAGTACTTC
CDR3: CASRDRGTYEQYF

D: .
V: TRBV6-1
size: .
J: TRBJ2-7
DNA: TGTGCCAGCAGTGAAGCCGGTCTGCGCTACGAGCAGTACTTC
CDR3: CASSEAGLRYEQYF

D: .
V: TRBV11-2
size: many
J: TRBJ1-3
DNA: TGTGCCAGCAGCCAAACAGGGAACTTGGCTGGAAACACCATATATTTT
CDR3: CASSQTGNLAGNTIYF

D: .
V: TRBV11-2
size: many
J: TRBJ2-2
DNA: TGTGCCAGCAGCTTAGAGTGGGGGGTCACCGGGGAGCTGTTTTTT
CDR3: CASSLEWGVTGELFF

D: TRBD1
V: TRBV11-2
size: many
J: TRBJ2-7
DNA: TGTGCCAGCAGCTTAGAAGGACAGGGTTTGACCTACGAGCAGTACTTC
CDR3: CASSLEGQGLTYEQYF

D: TRBD1
V: TRBV5-1
size: many
J: TRBJ1-6
DNA: TGCGCCAGCAGTTCCGGGACAGAGACCTTACCCCTCCACTTT
CDR3: CASSSGTETLPLHF

D: TRBD1
V: TRBV4-1
size: .
J: TRBJ1-1
DNA: TGCGCCAGCAGCCTCCAGACAGGGAAGAACACTGAAGCTTTCTTT
CDR3: CASSLQTGKNTEAFF

D: TRBD1
V: TRBV6-5
size: many
J: TRBJ1-1
DNA: TGTGCCAGCAGTTACTCACAGGGGCGAGCTTTCTTT
CDR3: CASSYSQGRAFF

D: TRBD1
V: TRBV20-1
size: many
J: TRBJ2-2
DNA: TGCAGTGCTAGAGATCTGAAGGACAGGGGGATAGCCGGGGAGCTGTTTTTT
CDR3: CSARDLKDRGIAGELFF